This TCR beta chain was obtained from a study of T cells in Graves' hyperthyroidism and ophthalmopathy. An absence of ophthalmopathy progression within 18 months meant stable Graves' hyperthyroidism. Reasons for excluding patients were uncontrolled infection, other autoimmune disease, pregnancy or lactation. This clonotype appeared many times. Trimming removed 5 bases from V and 5 bases from J, with 16 bases in between. The CDR3 is 15 amino acids. Germline loops: CDR1 SGHDN, CDR2 FVKESK. The CDR3 regions of TCR beta were amplified from RNA transcripts. The TCR CDR3 first-round RT-PCR relied on the HTBI primer set. TCRdb re-derived calls from the multiplex PCR reads in MiXCR, one entry per CDR3 protein. The table records some 440,000 distinct CDR3 sequences, 15% to 19% of them present only once.

The receptor was derived from a woman between 18 and 29 years old with Graves' hyperthyroidism. Sequencing was performed on blood. This chain connects TRBV14 to TRBJ2-1, with D uncertain. In nucleotides, the CDR3 is TGTGCCAGCAGCTTAGGAAACGACTTCAACAATGAGCAGTTCTTC. Its protein product is CASSLGNDFNNEQFF.